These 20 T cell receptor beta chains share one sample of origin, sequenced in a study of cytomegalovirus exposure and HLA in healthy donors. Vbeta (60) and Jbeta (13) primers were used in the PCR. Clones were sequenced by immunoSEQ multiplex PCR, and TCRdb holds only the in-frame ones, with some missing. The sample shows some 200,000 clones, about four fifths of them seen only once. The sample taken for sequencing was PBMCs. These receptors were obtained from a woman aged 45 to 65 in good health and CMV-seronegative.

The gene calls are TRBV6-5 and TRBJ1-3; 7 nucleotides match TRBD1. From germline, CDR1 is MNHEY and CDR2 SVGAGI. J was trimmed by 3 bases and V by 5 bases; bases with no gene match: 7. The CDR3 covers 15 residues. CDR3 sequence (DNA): TGTGCCAGCAGTCGGGACAGAGAATATGGAAACACCATATATTTT. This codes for CASSRDREYGNTIYF.

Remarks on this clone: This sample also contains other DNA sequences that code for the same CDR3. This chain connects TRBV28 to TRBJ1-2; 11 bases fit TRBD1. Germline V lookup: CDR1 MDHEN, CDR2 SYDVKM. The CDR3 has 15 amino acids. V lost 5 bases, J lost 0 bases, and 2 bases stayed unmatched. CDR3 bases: TGTGCCAGCAGTGGGACAGGGGGAGCTAACTATGGCTACACCTTC. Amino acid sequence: CASSGTGGANYGYTF.

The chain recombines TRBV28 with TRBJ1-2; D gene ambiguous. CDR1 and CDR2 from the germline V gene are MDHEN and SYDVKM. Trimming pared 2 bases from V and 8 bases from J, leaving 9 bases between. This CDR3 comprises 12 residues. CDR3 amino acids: CASSLGPGGYTF. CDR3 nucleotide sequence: TGTGCCAGCAGTTTAGGTCCCGGGGGCTACACCTTC.

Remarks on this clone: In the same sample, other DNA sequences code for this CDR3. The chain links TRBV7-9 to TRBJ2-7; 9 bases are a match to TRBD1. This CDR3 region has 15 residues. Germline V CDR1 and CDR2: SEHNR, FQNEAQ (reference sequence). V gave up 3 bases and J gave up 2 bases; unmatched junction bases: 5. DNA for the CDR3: TGTGCCAGCAGCTTGCTGGACAGGGGTCCCTACGAGCAGTACTTC. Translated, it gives CASSLLDRGPYEQYF.

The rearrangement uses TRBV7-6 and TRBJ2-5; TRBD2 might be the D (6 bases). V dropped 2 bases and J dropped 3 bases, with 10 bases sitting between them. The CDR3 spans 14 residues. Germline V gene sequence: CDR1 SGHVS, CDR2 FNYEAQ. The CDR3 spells CASSLIGGKETQYF. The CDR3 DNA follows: TGTGCCAGCAGCTTAATCGGAGGGAAAGAGACCCAGTACTTC.

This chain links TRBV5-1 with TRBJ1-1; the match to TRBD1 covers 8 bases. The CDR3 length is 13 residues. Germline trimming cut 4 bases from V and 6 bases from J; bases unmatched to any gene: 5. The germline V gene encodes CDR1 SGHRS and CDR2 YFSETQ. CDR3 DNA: TGCGCCAGCAGCCCGGACAGGGTTCCTGAAGCTTTCTTT. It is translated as CASSPDRVPEAFF.

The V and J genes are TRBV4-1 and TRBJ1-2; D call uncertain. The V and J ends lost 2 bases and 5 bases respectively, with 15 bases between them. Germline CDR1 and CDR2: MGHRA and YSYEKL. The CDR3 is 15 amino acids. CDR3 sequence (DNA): TGCGCCAGCAGCCAACTCGCGGCCGACGAGTATGGCTACACCTTC. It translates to CASSQLAADEYGYTF.

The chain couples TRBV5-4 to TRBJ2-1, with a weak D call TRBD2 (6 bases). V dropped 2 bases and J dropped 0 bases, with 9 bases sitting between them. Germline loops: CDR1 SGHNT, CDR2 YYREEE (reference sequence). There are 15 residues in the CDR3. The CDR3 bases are TGTGCCAGCAGCTTTGGGGGGAGCTCCTACAATGAGCAGTTCTTC. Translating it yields CASSFGGSSYNEQFF.

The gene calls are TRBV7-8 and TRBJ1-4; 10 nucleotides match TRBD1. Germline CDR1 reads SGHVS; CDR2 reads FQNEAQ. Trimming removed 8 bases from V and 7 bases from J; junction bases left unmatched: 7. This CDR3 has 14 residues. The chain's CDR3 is CASGTGAAGEKLFF. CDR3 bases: TGTGCCAGCGGGACAGGGGCCGCGGGTGAAAAACTGTTTTTT.

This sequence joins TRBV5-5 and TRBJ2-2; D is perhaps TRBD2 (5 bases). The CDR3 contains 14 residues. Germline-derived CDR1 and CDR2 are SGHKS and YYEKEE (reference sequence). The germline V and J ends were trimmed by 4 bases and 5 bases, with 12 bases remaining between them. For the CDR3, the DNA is TGTGCCAGCAGCACTAGAGTAGAGACCGGGGAGCTGTTTTTT. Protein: CASSTRVETGELFF.

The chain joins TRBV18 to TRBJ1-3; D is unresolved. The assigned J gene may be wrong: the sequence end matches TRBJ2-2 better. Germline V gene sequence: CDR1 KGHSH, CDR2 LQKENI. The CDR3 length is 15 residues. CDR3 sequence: CASSRGEGNTGELFF. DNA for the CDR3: TGTGCCAGCTCACGGGGTGAAGGGAACACCGGGGAGCTGTTTTTT.

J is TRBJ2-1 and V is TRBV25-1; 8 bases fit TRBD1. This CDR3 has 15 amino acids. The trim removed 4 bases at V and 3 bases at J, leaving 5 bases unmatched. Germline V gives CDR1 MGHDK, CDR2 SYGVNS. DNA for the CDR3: TGTGCCAGCAGTGTCTCCGGGACAGGCTACAATGAGCAGTTCTTC. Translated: CASSVSGTGYNEQFF.

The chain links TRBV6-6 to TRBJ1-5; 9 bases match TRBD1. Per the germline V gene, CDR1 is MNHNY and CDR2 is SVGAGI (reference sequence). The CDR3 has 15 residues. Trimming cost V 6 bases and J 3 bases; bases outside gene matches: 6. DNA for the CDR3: TGTGCCAGCAGCATGGACAGGGGAAACAATCAGCCCCAGCATTTT. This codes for CASSMDRGNNQPQHF.

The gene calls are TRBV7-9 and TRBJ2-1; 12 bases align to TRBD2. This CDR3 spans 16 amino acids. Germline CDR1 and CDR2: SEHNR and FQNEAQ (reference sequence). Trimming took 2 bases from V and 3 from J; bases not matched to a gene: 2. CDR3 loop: CASSLLAGGNYNEQFF. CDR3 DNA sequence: TGTGCCAGCAGCTTACTAGCGGGAGGGAACTACAATGAGCAGTTCTTC.

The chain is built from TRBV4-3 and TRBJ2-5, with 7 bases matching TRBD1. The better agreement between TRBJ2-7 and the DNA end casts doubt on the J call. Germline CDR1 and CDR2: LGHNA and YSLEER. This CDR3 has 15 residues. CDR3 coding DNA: TGCGCCAGCAGCCAAGGGGCCGGGACAGAATACGAGCAGTACTTC. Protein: CASSQGAGTEYEQYF.

The CDR3 protein is CASSHLGQGGDNGNTGELFF. Written as DNA, the CDR3 is TGCGCCAGCAGCCACCTCGGACAGGGAGGTGATAATGGGAACACCGGGGAGCTGTTTTTT. The chain has TRBV5-1 and TRBJ2-2; 8 nucleotides line up with TRBD1. J gave up 1 base and V 4 bases, and 18 bases lay outside the gene matches. Germline V CDR1 and CDR2: SGHRS, YFSETQ. There are 20 residues in the CDR3.

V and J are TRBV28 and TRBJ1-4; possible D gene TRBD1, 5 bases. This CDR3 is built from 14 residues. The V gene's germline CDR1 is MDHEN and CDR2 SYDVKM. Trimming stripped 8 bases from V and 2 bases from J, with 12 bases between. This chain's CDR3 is CASHLGGTNEKLFF. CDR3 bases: TGTGCCAGCCACCTCGGGGGGACTAATGAAAAACTGTTTTTT.

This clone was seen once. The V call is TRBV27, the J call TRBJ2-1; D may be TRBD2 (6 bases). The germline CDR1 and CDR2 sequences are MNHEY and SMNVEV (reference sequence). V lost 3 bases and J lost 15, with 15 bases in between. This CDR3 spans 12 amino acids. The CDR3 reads CASSFKVGGLFF. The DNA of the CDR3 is TGTGCCAGCAGTTTCAAGGTCGGGGGTCTGTTCTTC.

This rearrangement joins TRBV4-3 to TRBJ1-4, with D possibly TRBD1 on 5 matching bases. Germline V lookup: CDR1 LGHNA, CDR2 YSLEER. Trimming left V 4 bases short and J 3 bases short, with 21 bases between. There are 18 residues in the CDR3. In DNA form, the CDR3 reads TGCGCCAGCAGCCTTGGGACTCTTCTCGGGGTTGCTAATGAAAAACTGTTTTTT. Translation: CASSLGTLLGVANEKLFF.

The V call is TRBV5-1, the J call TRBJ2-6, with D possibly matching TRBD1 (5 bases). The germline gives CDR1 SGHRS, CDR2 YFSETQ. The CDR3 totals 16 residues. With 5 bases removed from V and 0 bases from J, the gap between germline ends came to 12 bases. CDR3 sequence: CASRSTGRSGANVLTF. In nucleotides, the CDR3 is TGCGCCAGCAGATCCACAGGCCGCTCTGGGGCCAACGTCCTGACTTTC.